This TCR beta chain was found in a study of HIV-infected patients and healthy controls (dated by TCRdb to between 2014 and 2016). About the investigation overall: The study tested whether deep TCR repertoire sequencing of HIV patients' small blood samples could capture immune perturbation and reconstitution.

In the case of this clonotype: Its antigen is currently not known. The sample holds no much larger clone one base away, and base qualities are not on file.

Whole blood was used without fractionating the cells, so the repertoire represented all peripheral T cells without sorting. As controls, ten healthy donors without infection were sampled, and about 40% of the ten donors were sampled a second time approximately three months later. For RNA extraction, approximately 2.5 ml of peripheral blood was drawn into Tempus tubes. Residual genomic DNA was removed with the TURBO-DNase kit and globin mRNA was depleted with GLOBINclear. The paper's findings and limits, for the study overall: Compared with untreated HIV+ repertoires, healthy control repertoires had roughly threefold more distinct CDR3s and a higher Shannon diversity. Processing was restricted to sixteen HIV-infected individuals, which the authors judged to be a major constraint on the generalizability of the findings. Alpha-chain CDR3s from MAIT cells appeared at high frequency in healthy controls but were severely depleted in HIV+ repertoires. Compared with controls, HIV-infected patients showed significantly different mean usage of eight alpha and eight beta V genes. HLA typing of donors was not performed in the study. Pairing of alpha and beta chains was not determined in the samples. During therapy, HIV-associated CDR3s significantly decreased in frequency, while CMV-associated CDR3s did not change significantly, though most became more frequent. The study cohorts differed slightly in age and sex profile, but those differences did not account for the observed differences in diversity. Comparisons were complicated by unequal numbers of distinct sequences between patients and controls, and rare events from HIV-infected data were overweighted by size-matching. Sequencing depth was restricted by the use of whole blood, which also prevented the dynamics of distinct T-cell subpopulations from being separated. HIV-infected repertoires showed significantly elevated mean Gini indices relative to controls, which possibly reflects oligoclonality. In HIV-infected patients, the apparent post-therapy recovery of the Gini index was not replicated in size-matched repertoire data. By Jaccard index and by the count of highly shared sequences, healthy controls shared more CDR3s between individuals than HIV+ patients did.

The CDR3 numbers 15 residues from cysteine through phenylalanine. CDR3 DNA is the only sequence kept; it has 45 bases, read in frame from the first base. CDR1 and CDR2 (DFQATT, SNEGSKA) derive from the germline V gene (reference sequence). The germline V end is reduced by 6 bases and the J end by 5 bases; junction bases left unmatched: 10. Reverse transcription of around 490 ng RNA was performed with SuperScript III using primers directed against the alpha and beta constant regions. Alpha and beta chain libraries were generated separately via chain-specific third strand synthesis with multiplexing indices. The protocol used a single primer pair to amplify all rearrangements within a chain, which avoided primer bias, and attached molecular barcodes to each cDNA molecule. Purified cDNA was ligated with T4 RNA Ligase 1 onto a 5' RACE adapter bearing a random hexamer and the SP2 sequencing primer site. Second strand synthesis was performed with Phusion polymerase and primed from the SP2 site, and slow temperature ramps were applied to favor optimal annealing. The 12-nucleotide barcode on each molecule comprised two random hexamer sequences, both introduced before amplification and concatenated. A brief initial PCR introduced P5 and P7 adapter elements together with a second index, and a roughly 25-cycle amplification PCR using P5s and P7 primers was subsequently performed. A total of 25 to 30 PCR cycles were applied to the libraries, which were quantified on a Qubit, sized on a Bioanalyzer, and diluted to about 3.8 nM. Normalized libraries were sequenced on an Illumina MiSeq with 2 x 250 paired-end kits. Into approximately 10 ul Tris-Cl, the reverse transcription reactions were eluted following cleanup on MinElute columns. The adapter ligations were run for 23 hours at 16 degrees C, and AMPure XP beads at a 1:1 ratio were afterwards used to clean them. The authors' analysis ran thus. Demultiplexed FASTQ files were processed with a modified Decombinator that output V, J, insert and barcode information. Sequences that shared a barcode but differed from the dominant sequence were treated as errors and discarded, and barcodes were clustered at Levenshtein distance 3 and counted to estimate the original cDNA molecules. Downstream analyses used R packages ineq, vegan, igraph and RCytoscape, with IMGT nomenclature and CDR3 definitions. V gene usage was calculated across distinct sequences, with every TCR tallied a single time to avoid skew from clonal expansion. Similarity networks connected unique CDR3 amino acid sequences within a donor whenever two sequences differed by a single Levenshtein edit. In the repertoires, a search was made for a compiled set of published HIV-specific CDR3s (about 92 alpha, 600 to 900 beta) and CMV-specific CDR3s (under 14 alpha, about 250 beta). It was shown by random subsampling to size-matched repertoires that the decreased diversity of patients was not caused by their lower sequence numbers. Using fastp at Q25 and MiXCR, TCRdb reprocessed the public reads and kept productive beta chains. Each CDR3 protein appears once, grouped with its most common genes and DNA. V and J calls and clone size were set by TCRdb, not the authors. This sample gives 15,000 to 20,000 distinct CDR3 sequences in total; around 8.2% of them show up just once. The top ten clonotypes cover about 6.7% of the sample.

Specimen: blood. Recombination joined TRBV20-1 with TRBJ2-3; a stretch of 11 junction bases matches TRBD1. This receptor was taken from an adult in good health. The CDR3 protein is CSAAPGDRGVDTQYF. The sequence in DNA is TGCAGTGCCGCTCCTGGGGACAGGGGGGTAGATACGCAGTATTTT.